This entry concerns a single T cell receptor beta chain. The length of the CDR3 is 15 residues. Between the trimmed V and J ends, which lost 1 base and 5 bases, there was a span of 15 bases. Germline loops: CDR1 SGHNT, CDR2 YYREEE (reference sequence). The data were taken from a study of OX40 agonist ivuxolimab in advanced cancers. The method was immunoSEQ multiplex PCR; TCRdb's version includes in-frame clones alone and lacks a portion of them. The sample includes tens of thousands of clones, about 87% of them seen just once. The V gene is TRBV5-4, the J gene TRBJ2-5, with a tentative D call TRBD2 (5 bases). The source was CD4+ or CD8+ T cells sorted from blood, collected in a trial of the OX40 agonist ivuxolimab. The sequence derives from an adult with an advanced solid tumor such as melanoma, head and neck, liver or kidney cancer. The CDR3 reads CASSLKGVVRETQYF. As DNA, the CDR3 is TGTGCCAGCAGCTTGAAGGGAGTCGTTCGTGAGACCCAGTACTTC.